These 29 T cell receptor beta chains were all obtained from the same sample, sequenced in a study of shared T cell receptors in the human thymus. Measured with immunoSEQ multiplex PCR; TCRdb has only the in-frame clones, and not every one. Of about 660,000 clones listed, around 87% were seen once; the top ten hold 0.0094%. The same sample was also used in a study of human thymus T cells.

Source material: thymocytes. These receptor sequences come from a boy in the first two years of life with a congenital heart defect.

The V call is TRBV13, the J call TRBJ1-6; 10 positions match TRBD1. CDR3 size: 17 residues. The junction had 9 bases not matched to a gene; V was cut back by 3 bases and J by 7 bases. CDR1 is PRHDT, CDR2 FYEKMQ, per germline (reference sequence). Here the CDR3 reads CASSFRGQGWINSPLHF. The CDR3 nucleotides are TGTGCCAGCAGCTTTCGGGGACAGGGGTGGATAAATTCACCCCTCCACTTT.

The chain couples TRBV7-9 to TRBJ2-3; D unclear. V dropped 6 bases and J dropped 0 bases, with 13 bases sitting between them. Germline V gene data show CDR1 as SEHNR and CDR2 as FQNEAQ (reference sequence). CDR3 size: 15 residues. In DNA, the CDR3 is TGTGCCAGCAGGTCGACTGGAAATAGCACAGATACGCAGTATTTT. It codes for CASRSTGNSTDTQYF.

J is TRBJ2-1 and V is TRBV27, with TRBD2 as a possible D gene (6 bases). Germline values: CDR1 MNHEY, CDR2 SMNVEV (reference sequence). The CDR3 contains 16 residues. Deletions cut 0 bases from V and 0 bases from J, with 9 bases between. The CDR3, as DNA: TGTGCCAGCAGTTTATCCAGCGGGTGCTCCTACAATGAGCAGTTCTTC. It specifies CASSLSSGCSYNEQFF.

The rearrangement joins TRBV28 to TRBJ2-7, with 12 bases that match TRBD2. The germline V gene has CDR1 MDHEN and CDR2 SYDVKM. The CDR3 has 17 residues. The ends lost 3 bases at V and 4 bases at J; junction bases unmatched: 10. CDR3 bases: TGTGCCAGCAGTTTCCCCTCTACTAGCGGGAGGCTGTACGAGCAGTACTTC. This sequence encodes CASSFPSTSGRLYEQYF.

This clone came up a few times. This chain links TRBV18 with TRBJ2-7; 8 bases align to TRBD1. There are 15 residues in the CDR3. Trimming cost V 3 bases and J 3 bases; bases outside gene matches: 7. The germline V gene encodes CDR1 KGHSH and CDR2 LQKENI. The CDR3 region is CASSPGGQDLYEQYF. CDR3 DNA sequence: TGTGCCAGCTCACCGGGGGGACAGGACCTCTACGAGCAGTACTTC.

The chain employs TRBV15 and TRBJ2-5, with TRBD2 identical over 10 bases. V was clipped by 2 bases and J by 1 base; unmatched bases: 10. The CDR3 is made up of 18 amino acids. Germline loops: CDR1 LNHNV, CDR2 YYDKDF (reference sequence). This CDR3 reads CATSRISLAGASQETQYF. The CDR3 DNA is TGTGCCACCAGCAGAATAAGCCTAGCGGGGGCCTCCCAAGAGACCCAGTACTTC.

The genes are TRBV30 and TRBJ2-6; possible D gene TRBD2, 6 bases. The CDR3 totals 20 residues. The germline V gene encodes CDR1 GTSNPN and CDR2 SVGIG (reference sequence). Trimming cost V 0 bases and J 2 bases, with 23 bases left between them. Here the CDR3 DNA reads TGTGCCTGGAGTGTACGGGTTCGCGGGAACGGGGCCCCTGGGGCCAACGTCCTGACTTTC. It yields the protein CAWSVRVRGNGAPGANVLTF.

The chain recombines TRBV15 with TRBJ2-1; perhaps TRBD2 as D (6 bases). Germline assignment: CDR1 LNHNV and CDR2 YYDKDF (reference sequence). Trimming pared 8 bases from V and 2 bases from J, leaving 16 bases between. The CDR3 extends over 15 amino acids. This CDR3 is CATYLSGAPYNEQFF. CDR3 DNA sequence: TGTGCCACCTATTTATCGGGAGCACCCTACAATGAGCAGTTCTTC.

CDR3 sequence reads: CASSLGSAGTGSPQETQYF. The CDR3 nucleotides are TGTGCCAGCAGCTTAGGAAGTGCCGGGACAGGTTCTCCTCAAGAGACCCAGTACTTC. The chain couples TRBV11-2 to TRBJ2-5, with 8 bases identical to TRBD1. The CDR3 extends over 19 amino acids. Germline loops: CDR1 SGHAT, CDR2 FQNNGV. V gave up 1 base and J gave up 2 bases; unmatched junction bases: 15. Variable domain in full (rest from reference TRBV11-2 and TRBJ2-5): EAGVAQSPRYKIIEKRQSVAFWCNPISGHATLYWYQQILGQGPKLLIQFQNNGVVDDSQLPKDRFSAERLKGVDSTLKIQPAKLEDSAVYLCASSLGSAGTGSPQETQYFGPGTRLLVL.

The table lists this clone with a few counts. J is TRBJ2-7 and V is TRBV29-1, with 7 positions matching TRBD1. Unmatched junction bases numbered 8, after V lost 4 bases and J lost 5 bases. Germline values: CDR1 SQVTM, CDR2 ANQGSEA. This CDR3 is 13 amino acids long. The DNA of the CDR3 is TGCAGCGTTGGTGAACAGGGGATCCACGAGCAGTACTTC. This sequence encodes CSVGEQGIHEQYF.

The rearrangement joins TRBV25-1 to TRBJ1-6, with D unclear. Trimming removed 6 bases at V and 0 bases at J, with 3 bases between. This CDR3 is built from 13 residues. The germline CDR1 and CDR2 sequences are MGHDK and SYGVNS. The CDR3 here is CASRSSYNSPLHF. CDR3 nucleotide sequence: TGTGCCAGCAGGAGCTCCTATAATTCACCCCTCCACTTT. Looking up the rest from reference TRBV25-1 and TRBJ1-6 gives the full variable domain: EADIYQTPRYLVIGTGKKITLECSQTMGHDKMYWYQQDPGMELHLIHYSYGVNSTEKGDLSSESTVSRIRTEHFPLTLESARPSHTSQYLCASRSSYNSPLHFGNGTRLTVT.

This clone has just a few counts. The rearrangement uses TRBV6-1 and TRBJ2-4; D unclear. V dropped 7 bases and J dropped 2 bases, with 12 bases sitting between them. Germline values: CDR1 MNHNS, CDR2 SASEGT. CDR3 length equals 14 residues. The CDR3 region is CASNGLVPKNIQYF. The CDR3 nucleotides read TGTGCCAGCAATGGTTTAGTGCCCAAAAACATTCAGTACTTC.

This clone is a singleton in its sample. V gene TRBV5-1 combines with J gene TRBJ1-1, with D possibly matching TRBD1 (6 bases). V lost 4 bases and J lost 3, with 13 bases in between. Germline V CDR1 and CDR2: SGHRS, YFSETQ. The CDR3 consists of 14 residues. The CDR3 DNA reads as TGCGCCAGCAGCGTCGTAGGGGGGGACACTGAAGCTTTCTTT. This translates into CASSVVGGDTEAFF.

V is TRBV2 and J is TRBJ2-2, with a weak D call TRBD2 (5 bases). Germline V lookup: CDR1 SNHLY, CDR2 FYNNEI. V lost 2 bases, J lost 4 bases, and 11 bases lay in between. The CDR3 consists of 15 residues. CDR3 sequence reads: CASSESRAPTGELFF. The DNA for the CDR3 is TGTGCCAGCAGTGAATCGCGGGCCCCCACCGGGGAGCTGTTTTTT.

CDR3 region: CASRQAGLAGTDTQYF. DNA for the CDR3: TGTGCAAGTCGCCAAGCCGGACTAGCGGGGACAGATACGCAGTATTTT. The V gene is TRBV12-2, the J gene TRBJ2-3; TRBD2, the D gene given by the table, was not confirmed from the DNA. TRBV12-2 is shown as a pseudogene. This CDR3 is 16 amino acids long.

This chain connects TRBV28 to TRBJ1-4; D is unresolved. The CDR3 contains 12 residues. Per the germline V gene, CDR1 is MDHEN and CDR2 is SYDVKM. V was cut by 3 bases and J by 12 bases, with 11 bases left in between. DNA of the CDR3: TGTGCCAGCAGTTTTAAGGAGTTTGAACTGTTTTTT. It encodes CASSFKEFELFF.

This clone has a single count. The gene calls are TRBV30 and TRBJ2-1; a possible D gene is TRBD2 (5 bases). V lost 2 bases and J lost 10, with 24 bases in between. There are 16 residues in the CDR3. Germline CDR1 reads GTSNPN; CDR2 reads SVGIG (reference sequence). CDR3 sequence reads: CAWSSLSPGPPGEQFF. The CDR3 DNA sequence: TGTGCCTGGAGTTCGCTCTCCCCGGGCCCCCCGGGGGAGCAGTTCTTC. The entire variable domain, with the rest obtained from reference TRBV30 and TRBJ2-1, is as follows: SQTIHQWPATLVQPVGSPLSLECTVEGTSNPNLYWYRQAAGRGLQLLFYSVGIGQISSEVPQNLSASRPQDRQFILSSKKLLLSDSGFYLCAWSSLSPGPPGEQFFGPGTRLTVL.

This chain connects TRBV6-1 to TRBJ1-3; D remains unclear. V shed 5 bases and J shed 0 bases, with 8 bases lying between them. Germline CDR1 MNHNS, CDR2 SASEGT. The CDR3 is 14 amino acids. The CDR3 nucleotides read TGTGCCAGCAGTCTATTATACTCTGGAAACACCATATATTTT. Its protein is CASSLLYSGNTIYF.

This chain connects TRBV6-5 to TRBJ2-3; the D is unclear. Germline loops: CDR1 MNHEY, CDR2 SVGAGI. The CDR3 loop spans 13 amino acids. Between the trimmed V and J ends, which lost 2 bases and 2 bases, there was a span of 5 bases. The CDR3 loop reads CASSYAATDTQYF. Here the CDR3 DNA reads TGTGCCAGCAGTTACGCGGCCACAGATACGCAGTATTTT.

This clone was seen a single time. The V call is TRBV29-1, the J call TRBJ2-2; 13 bases are a match to TRBD2. V lost 6 bases, J lost 0 bases, and 4 bases stayed unmatched. Per the germline V gene, CDR1 is SQVTM and CDR2 is ANQGSEA. The CDR3 covers 16 residues. DNA of the CDR3: TGCAGCGTGGCCGGGACTAGCGGGACGAACACCGGGGAGCTGTTTTTT. Translated: CSVAGTSGTNTGELFF.

The V and J genes are TRBV7-9 and TRBJ1-2; 8 bases line up with TRBD1. The V gene end was trimmed by 5 bases and the J gene end by 4 bases; junction bases not matched to a gene: 12. The CDR3 extends over 16 amino acids. Germline V lookup: CDR1 SEHNR, CDR2 FQNEAQ (reference sequence). The CDR3 DNA reads TGTGCCAGCAGCCCCAACCGAACAGGGGGAAGCTATGGCTACACCTTC. As protein: CASSPNRTGGSYGYTF. Complete variable domain (other parts from reference TRBV7-9 and TRBJ1-2): DTGVSQNPRHKITKRGQNVTFRCDPISEHNRLYWYRQTLGQGPEFLTYFQNEAQLEKSRLLSDRFSAERPKGSFSTLEIQRTEQGDSAMYLCASSPNRTGGSYGYTFGSGTRLTVV.

The sample holds a few counts of this clone. The chain is built from TRBV4-3 and TRBJ1-3, with TRBD1 as a possible D gene (6 bases). This CDR3 is built from 17 residues. Per germline, CDR1 LGHNA and CDR2 YSLEER. V lost 0 bases and J lost 1, with 13 bases in between. CDR3 sequence: CASSQEVRGDSGNTIYF. The CDR3, as DNA: TGCGCCAGCAGCCAAGAAGTCAGGGGAGATTCTGGAAACACCATATATTTT.

The rearrangement uses TRBV29-1 and TRBJ2-3; possibly TRBD2 for D (7 bases). The CDR3 consists of 16 residues. Germline lookup yields CDR1 SQVTM and CDR2 ANQGSEA. V was shortened by 7 bases and J by 6 bases, with 26 bases between the two germline ends. The CDR3 nucleotides are TGCAGCGCACCCTTGGGAGGCGGACTAGGGGGGGATACGCAGTATTTT. Amino acids: CSAPLGGGLGGDTQYF.

This chain uses TRBV27 with TRBJ2-1, with 16 bases matching TRBD2. J was trimmed by 1 base and V by 1 base; bases with no gene match: 10. CDR3 length: 21 amino acids. The germline V gene has CDR1 MNHEY and CDR2 SMNVEV (reference sequence). CDR3: CASSLFGTSGRAVGSYNEQFF. In nucleotides, the CDR3 is TGTGCCAGCAGTTTATTCGGGACTAGCGGGAGGGCCGTAGGGTCCTACAATGAGCAGTTCTTC.

This rearrangement joins TRBV11-2 to TRBJ2-3, with D maybe TRBD2 (5 bases). V lost 3 bases and J lost 4, with 20 bases in between. CDR3 length equals 17 residues. CDR1 is SGHAT, CDR2 FQNNGV, per germline. The chain's CDR3 is CASSLSIWWLRADTQYF. The CDR3 nucleotides are TGTGCCAGCAGCTTGAGCATTTGGTGGCTGCGGGCAGATACGCAGTATTTT.

The chain has TRBV19 and TRBJ1-1; a weak D match, TRBD1 (5 bases). The CDR3 extends over 14 amino acids. With 3 bases removed from V and 5 bases from J, the gap between germline ends came to 13 bases. The germline V gene has CDR1 LNHDA and CDR2 SQIVND (reference sequence). The CDR3 DNA follows: TGTGCCAGTAGTATGGAGTGGGGGGGGACTGAAGCTTTCTTT. This codes for CASSMEWGGTEAFF.

The chain couples TRBV19 to TRBJ1-3; D is possibly TRBD1 (6 bases). This CDR3 is built from 18 residues. Germline V lookup: CDR1 LNHDA, CDR2 SQIVND (reference sequence). The V end lost 0 bases, the J end lost 0 bases, and 15 bases lay between the germline ends. CDR3: CASSIDPLWTASGNTIYF. In DNA, the CDR3 is TGTGCCAGTAGTATAGACCCTCTATGGACAGCCTCTGGAAACACCATATATTTT.

The genes are TRBV28 and TRBJ1-2; possibly TRBD1 for D (6 bases). In germline, CDR1 is MDHEN, CDR2 SYDVKM. The CDR3 sequence is 17 residues long. Between the trimmed V and J ends, which lost 3 bases and 3 bases, there was a span of 20 bases. In DNA, the CDR3 is TGTGCCAGCAGTTTTCCCCGACAGAGGGGGATTGACTATGGCTACACCTTC. The encoded protein is CASSFPRQRGIDYGYTF.

The chain recombines TRBV7-9 with TRBJ1-3; D not certain. Germline loops: CDR1 SEHNR, CDR2 FQNEAQ (reference sequence). Trimming removed 7 bases at V and 0 bases at J, with 16 bases between. CDR3 length equals 16 residues. This chain's CDR3 is CASNYWRPRSGNTIYF. CDR3 DNA sequence: TGTGCCAGCAACTACTGGAGACCGCGCTCTGGAAACACCATATATTTT.